Each of the 8 T cell receptor beta chains below was sequenced from the same sample in a study of radiotherapy plus CTLA-4 blockade in lung cancer. Here immunoSEQ multiplex PCR was the method, and the copy in TCRdb shows in-frame clones only, minus some. The sample holds about 94,000 clones, approximately 82% seen once. Here the sequenced sample was peripheral blood, taken from a patient treated with radiotherapy plus ipilimumab. These receptor sequences come from a human donor with non-small cell lung cancer that progressed on radiotherapy plus ipilimumab.

The genes are TRBV19 and TRBJ2-2, with 10 bases fitting TRBD2. The V gene end was trimmed by 5 bases and the J gene end by 6 bases; junction bases not matched to a gene: 9. This CDR3 region has 16 residues. CDR1 and CDR2 (germline): LNHDA, SQIVND (reference sequence). CDR3 protein: CASSLYSGRFAGELFF. The CDR3 DNA reads as TGTGCCAGTAGTCTTTATAGCGGGAGGTTCGCCGGGGAGCTGTTTTTT.

The rearrangement links TRBV27 to TRBJ2-1, with 7 bases that match TRBD2. The CDR3 is made up of 17 amino acids. The germline V gene has CDR1 MNHEY and CDR2 SMNVEV (reference sequence). V lost 5 bases, J lost 7 bases, and 17 bases stayed unmatched. CDR3 sequence (DNA): TGTGCCAGCAGTCCCCTTTTGGTTGCGGGAGCTCAAAATGAGCAGTTCTTC. Its translation is CASSPLLVAGAQNEQFF.

This clone has ten or more counts. The chain joins TRBV2 to TRBJ2-7; D remains ambiguous. This CDR3 is built from 14 residues. Per the germline V gene, CDR1 is SNHLY and CDR2 is FYNNEI. The V and J ends lost 2 bases and 6 bases respectively, with 14 bases between them. CDR3 residues: CASSEFLDWGEQYF. DNA for the CDR3: TGTGCCAGCAGTGAATTTCTCGATTGGGGCGAGCAGTACTTC.

The rearrangement uses TRBV2 and TRBJ2-3; 13 bases align to TRBD2. J was trimmed by 3 bases and V by 6 bases; bases with no gene match: 3. CDR1 is SNHLY and CDR2 is FYNNEI in the germline V gene. The CDR3 sequence is 15 residues long. This CDR3 reads CASSGLAGDTDTQYF. The CDR3 DNA reads as TGTGCCAGCAGCGGACTAGCGGGAGATACAGATACGCAGTATTTT.

The chain is built from TRBV9 and TRBJ2-1; 7 bases match TRBD2. The CDR3 contains 20 residues. Germline CDR1 and CDR2: SGDLS and YYNGEE. J gave up 0 bases and V 3 bases, and 18 bases lay outside the gene matches. CDR3 region: CASSGWGGATPDPSYNEQFF. Here the CDR3 DNA reads TGTGCCAGCAGCGGATGGGGAGGGGCGACCCCAGACCCCTCCTACAATGAGCAGTTCTTC.

V and J are TRBV2 and TRBJ2-7; D may be TRBD1 or TRBD2 (5 bases each). Germline CDR1 is SNHLY and CDR2 is FYNNEI. The ends were cut back, 2 bases at V and 2 bases at J, with 19 bases in the middle. The CDR3 runs 17 residues. The CDR3 here is CASSESSVGERTYEQYV. For the CDR3, the DNA is TGTGCCAGCAGTGAAAGTAGCGTGGGGGAAAGGACCTACGAGCAGTACGTC.

This rearrangement joins TRBV7-3 to TRBJ1-3; D is unresolved. Germline V gives CDR1 SGHTA, CDR2 FQGTGA. The CDR3 loop spans 14 amino acids. The V end was cut by 5 bases, the J end by 2 bases, with 10 bases between. Here the CDR3 DNA reads TGTGCCAGCAGCCCTGCTGGGCCTGGAAACACCATATATTTT. It is translated as CASSPAGPGNTIYF.

This clone was seen only once. This chain uses TRBV28 with TRBJ2-2; no clear D gene. The CDR3 spans 14 residues. V dropped 6 bases and J dropped 2 bases, with 10 bases sitting between them. Germline lookup yields CDR1 MDHEN and CDR2 SYDVKM. CDR3 sequence reads: CASRVHGNTGELFF. The CDR3 bases are TGTGCCAGCAGAGTACACGGAAACACCGGGGAGCTGTTTTTT.